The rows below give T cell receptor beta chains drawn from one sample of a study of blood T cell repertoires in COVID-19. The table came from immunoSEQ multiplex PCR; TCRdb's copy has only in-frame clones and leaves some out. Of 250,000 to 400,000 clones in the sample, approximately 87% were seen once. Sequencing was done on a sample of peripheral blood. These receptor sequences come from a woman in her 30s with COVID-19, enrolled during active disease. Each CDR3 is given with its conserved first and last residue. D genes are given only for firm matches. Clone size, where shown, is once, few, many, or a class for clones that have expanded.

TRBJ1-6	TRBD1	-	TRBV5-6	CASSLQGLGPLHF	TGTGCCAGCAGCTTACAGGGGTTGGGACCCCTCCACTTT
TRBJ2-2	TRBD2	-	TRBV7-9	CASSFYRTSGRTGELFF	TGTGCCAGCAGCTTTTATCGGACTAGCGGGAGGACCGGGGAGCTGTTTTTT
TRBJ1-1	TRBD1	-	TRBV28	CASTVPGQGEAFF	TGTGCCAGCACCGTCCCGGGACAGGGGGAAGCTTTCTTT
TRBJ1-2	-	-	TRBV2	CASSESRTTRGYTF	TGTGCCAGCAGTGAATCGCGGACAACGAGGGGCTACACCTTC
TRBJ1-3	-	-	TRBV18	CASSPGGRGNTIYF	TGTGCCAGCTCACCAGGGGGGAGAGGAAACACCATATATTTT
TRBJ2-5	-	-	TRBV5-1	CASSLVSGVGETQYF	TGCGCCAGCAGCTTGGTATCCGGGGTTGGGGAGACCCAGTACTTC
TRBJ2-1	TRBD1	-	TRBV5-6	CASSPWDRDDNEQFF	TGTGCCAGCAGCCCTTGGGACAGGGACGACAATGAGCAGTTCTTC
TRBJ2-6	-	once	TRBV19	CASSLGLTSGANVLTF	TGTGCCAGTAGTTTGGGACTGACCTCTGGGGCCAACGTCCTGACTTTC
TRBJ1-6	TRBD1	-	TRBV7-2	CASSQDRGRGGRPLHF	TGTGCCAGCAGCCAGGACAGGGGGCGAGGAGGGCGCCCCCTCCACTTT
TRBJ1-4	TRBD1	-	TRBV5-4	CASSAYGTGDEKLFF	TGTGCCAGCAGCGCATACGGGACAGGGGATGAAAAACTGTTTTTT
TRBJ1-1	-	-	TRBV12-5	CASGSGEVGAEAFF	TGTGCTAGTGGTTCGGGGGAAGTTGGCGCTGAAGCTTTCTTT
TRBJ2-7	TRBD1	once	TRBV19	CASTPGTGYYEQYF	TGTGCCAGTACCCCCGGGACAGGCTACTACGAGCAGTACTTC
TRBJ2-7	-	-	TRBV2	CASTDSPYEQYF	TGTGCCAGCACGGACAGCCCCTACGAGCAGTACTTC
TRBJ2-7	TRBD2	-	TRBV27	CASSAPGLAGGLSYEQYF	TGTGCCAGCAGTGCCCCGGGACTAGCGGGAGGCCTCTCCTACGAGCAGTACTTC
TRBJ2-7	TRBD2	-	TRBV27	CASSEGRAYEQYF	TGTGCCAGCAGTGAAGGGAGGGCCTACGAGCAGTACTTC
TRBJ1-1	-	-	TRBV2	CASKGQVAVNTEAFF	TGTGCCAGCAAGGGGCAGGTCGCGGTTAACACTGAAGCTTTCTTT
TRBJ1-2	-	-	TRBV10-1	CASSELPGDGYTF	TGCGCCAGCAGTGAGTTGCCAGGGGATGGCTACACCTTC
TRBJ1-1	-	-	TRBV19	CASNRDTNTEAFF	TGTGCCAGTAACAGGGACACGAACACTGAAGCTTTCTTT
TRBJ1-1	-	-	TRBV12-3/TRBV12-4	CASSGENTEAFF	TGTGCCAGTTCAGGGGAGAACACTGAAGCTTTCTTT
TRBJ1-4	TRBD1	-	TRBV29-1	CSVDRGQGDEKLFF	TGCAGCGTTGATAGGGGACAGGGCGACGAAAAACTGTTTTTT
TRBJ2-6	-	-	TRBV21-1	CASSKCEQAELGANVLTF	TGTGCCAGCAGCAAATGCGAACAGGCGGAGTTGGGGGCCAACGTCCTGACTTTC
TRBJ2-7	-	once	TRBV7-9	CASSSPGLAYNSYEQYF	TGTGCCAGCAGCTCCCCCGGGCTAGCGTACAACTCCTACGAGCAGTACTTC
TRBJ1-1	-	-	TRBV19	CASSIVSGGTEAFF	TGTGCCAGTAGTATTGTTTCGGGGGGGACTGAAGCTTTCTTT
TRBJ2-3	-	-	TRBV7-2	CASSFRGDTQYF	TGTGCCAGCAGCTTTAGGGGTGATACGCAGTATTTT
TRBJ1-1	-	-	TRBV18	CASSPLEMDTEAFF	TGTGCCAGCTCACCTTTGGAGATGGACACTGAAGCTTTCTTT
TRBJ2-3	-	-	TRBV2	CASSRRQPIEGADTQYF	TGTGCCAGCAGCCGTCGCCAGCCTATAGAAGGGGCAGATACGCAGTATTTT
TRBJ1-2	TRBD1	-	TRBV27	CASSLMGQGNYGYTF	TGTGCCAGCAGCCTAATGGGACAGGGGAACTATGGCTACACCTTC
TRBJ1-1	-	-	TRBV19	CASSIVGRVGMNTEAFF	TGTGCCAGTAGTATAGTAGGCAGGGTTGGGATGAACACTGAAGCTTTCTTT
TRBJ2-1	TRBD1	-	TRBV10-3	CATRPGGATGEDEQFF	TGTGCCACCCGACCAGGGGGCGCGACGGGAGAGGACGAGCAGTTCTTC
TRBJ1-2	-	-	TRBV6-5	CASFTGFGYTF	TGTGCCAGCTTTACAGGGTTTGGCTACACCTTC
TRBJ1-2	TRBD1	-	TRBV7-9	CASSPTAGTANYGYTF	TGTGCCAGCAGCCCTACCGCCGGGACAGCTAACTATGGCTACACCTTC
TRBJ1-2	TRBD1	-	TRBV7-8	CASSLATGSNYGYTF	TGTGCCAGCAGCTTAGCGACAGGGTCGAACTATGGCTACACCTTC
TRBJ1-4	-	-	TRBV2	CASNQAGEKLFF	TGTGCCAGCAACCAAGCGGGGGAAAAACTGTTTTTT
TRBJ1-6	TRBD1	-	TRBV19	CASSSLDRVNSPLHF	TGTGCCAGTAGTTCTCTGGACAGGGTTAATTCACCCCTCCACTTT
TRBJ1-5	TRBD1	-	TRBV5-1	CASSLGTDSNQPQHF	TGCGCCAGCAGCCTCGGGACAGATAGCAATCAGCCCCAGCATTTT
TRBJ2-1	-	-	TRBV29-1	CSGGVPSSYNEQFF	TGCAGCGGCGGGGTGCCTAGCTCCTACAATGAGCAGTTCTTC
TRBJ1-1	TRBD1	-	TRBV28	CASSGLGQLNTEAFF	TGTGCCAGCAGTGGATTGGGACAGTTGAACACTGAAGCTTTCTTT
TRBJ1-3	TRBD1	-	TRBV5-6	CASSAGQFFSGNTIYF	TGTGCCAGCAGTGCGGGACAGTTTTTCTCTGGAAACACCATATATTTT
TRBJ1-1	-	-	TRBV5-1	CASRGEGDEAFF	TGCGCCAGCAGGGGTGAGGGGGATGAAGCTTTCTTT
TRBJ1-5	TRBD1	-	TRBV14	CASSAIGTDFHSNQPQHF	TGTGCCAGCAGCGCGATAGGGACAGATTTCCATAGCAATCAGCCCCAGCATTTT
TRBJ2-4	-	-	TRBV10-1	CASSPSDLAKNIQYF	TGCGCCAGCAGCCCTTCAGACTTAGCCAAAAACATTCAGTACTTC
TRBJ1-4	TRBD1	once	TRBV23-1	CASSLTGSKEKLFF	TGCGCCAGCAGTCTGACAGGGTCAAAGGAAAAACTGTTTTTT
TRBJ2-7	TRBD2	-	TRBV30	CAWSVPSSSGRNEQYF	TGTGCCTGGAGTGTTCCCTCGAGTAGCGGGAGAAACGAGCAGTACTTC
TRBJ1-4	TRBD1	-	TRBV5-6	CASTLGTGKGSREKLFF	TGTGCCAGCACCCTCGGGACAGGGAAAGGTTCGCGGGAAAAACTGTTTTTT
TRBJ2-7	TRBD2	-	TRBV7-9	CASSWEGSPPEQYF	TGTGCCAGCAGCTGGGAGGGGTCCCCCCCCGAGCAGTACTTC
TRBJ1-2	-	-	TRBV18	CASSPLPRAGDYGYTF	TGTGCCAGCTCACCCCTTCCTAGGGCAGGGGACTATGGCTACACCTTC
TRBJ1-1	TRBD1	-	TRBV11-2	CASSYTYRGNTEAFF	TGTGCCAGCAGCTATACCTACAGGGGGAACACTGAAGCTTTCTTT
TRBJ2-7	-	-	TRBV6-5	CASRGNPAYEQYF	TGTGCCAGCAGGGGCAACCCGGCCTACGAGCAGTACTTC
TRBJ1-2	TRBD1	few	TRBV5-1	CASSWTGTQGGNGYTF	TGCGCCAGCAGCTGGACAGGGACCCAGGGGGGTAATGGCTACACCTTC